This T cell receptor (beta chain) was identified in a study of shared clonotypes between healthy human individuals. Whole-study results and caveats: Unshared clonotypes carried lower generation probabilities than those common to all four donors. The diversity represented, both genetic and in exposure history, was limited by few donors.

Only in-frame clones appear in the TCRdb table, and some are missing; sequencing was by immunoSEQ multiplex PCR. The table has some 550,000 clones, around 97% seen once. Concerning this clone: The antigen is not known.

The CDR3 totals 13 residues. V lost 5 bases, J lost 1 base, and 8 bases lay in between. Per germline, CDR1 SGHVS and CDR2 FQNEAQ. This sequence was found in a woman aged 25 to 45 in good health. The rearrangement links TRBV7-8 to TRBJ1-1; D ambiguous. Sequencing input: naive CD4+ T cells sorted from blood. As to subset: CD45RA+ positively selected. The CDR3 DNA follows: TGTGCCAGCAGCGTGGACGGGAACACTGAAGCTTTCTTT. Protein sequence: CASSVDGNTEAFF. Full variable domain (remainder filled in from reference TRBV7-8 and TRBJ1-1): GAGVSQSPRYKVAKRGQDVALRCDPISGHVSLFWYQQALGQGPEFLTYFQNEAQLDKSGLPSDRFFAERPEGSVSTLKIQRTQQEDSAVYLCASSVDGNTEAFFGQGTRLTVV.